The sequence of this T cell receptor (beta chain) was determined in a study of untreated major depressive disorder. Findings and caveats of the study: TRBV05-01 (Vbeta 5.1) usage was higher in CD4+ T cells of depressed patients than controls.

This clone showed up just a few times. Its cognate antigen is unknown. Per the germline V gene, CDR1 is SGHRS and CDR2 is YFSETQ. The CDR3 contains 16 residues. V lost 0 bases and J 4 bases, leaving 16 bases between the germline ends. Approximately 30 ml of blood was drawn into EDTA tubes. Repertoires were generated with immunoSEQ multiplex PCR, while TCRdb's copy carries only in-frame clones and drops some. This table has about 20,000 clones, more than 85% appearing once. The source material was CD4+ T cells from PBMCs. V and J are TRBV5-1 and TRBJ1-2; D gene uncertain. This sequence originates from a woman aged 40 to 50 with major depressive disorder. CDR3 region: CASSLANKLKSYGYTF. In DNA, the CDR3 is TGCGCCAGCAGCTTGGCCAACAAATTGAAGAGCTATGGCTACACCTTC.